This is a list of T cell receptor beta chains from one sample in a study of blood T cell repertoires in COVID-19. Assay used: immunoSEQ multiplex PCR; TCRdb lists only in-frame clones, some missing. The sample yields about 70,000 clones, roughly 90% seen once. Sequenced input: peripheral blood. These TCRs come from a man aged 60 to 69 with acute or convalescent COVID-19. The CDR3 runs from the conserved cysteine through the conserved F or W. The D gene is left open where the match is weak. Clone size appears in some rows only: once, few, many, or a class for an expanded clone.

v_call	j_call	clone_size	d_call	cdr3_nt	cdr3_aa
TRBV7-8	TRBJ1-5	once	TRBD1	TGTGCCAGCAGCCAAAGGGACAGGGATCGCAATCAGCCCCAGCATTTT	CASSQRDRDRNQPQHF
TRBV2	TRBJ1-1	-	-	TGTGCCAGCGAATTCCGGGGCACTGAAGCTTTCTTT	CASEFRGTEAFF
TRBV7-9	TRBJ1-3	-	-	TGTGCCAGCAGCTTAGCCCCCCCTACCGGAAACACCATATATTTT	CASSLAPPTGNTIYF
TRBV29-1	TRBJ2-5	-	TRBD2	TGCAGCGTTCAAAGGGGTTCGGGGGGAGAGACCCAGTACTTC	CSVQRGSGGETQYF
TRBV19	TRBJ1-2	-	TRBD1	TGTGCCAGTAGTATAAGGTTGGATGGGACAGGGACGGACTATGGCTACACCTTC	CASSIRLDGTGTDYGYTF
TRBV9	TRBJ1-4	-	TRBD1	TGTGCCAGCAGCCCCCGGGACAGAACGGATGAAAAACTGTTTTTT	CASSPRDRTDEKLFF
TRBV7-9	TRBJ1-1	-	TRBD1	TGTGCCAGCAGCCTCAGGACAGGGGACACTGAAGCTTTCTTT	CASSLRTGDTEAFF
TRBV2	TRBJ1-1	-	TRBD1	TGTGCCAGCAGTGATCAGACAGGGAGTGAAGCTTTCTTT	CASSDQTGSEAFF
TRBV10-3	TRBJ2-1	-	-	TGTGCCATCAGTGAGTCGGGGGTCGAAAGGGAGGAGCACAATGAGCAGTTCTTC	CAISESGVEREEHNEQFF
TRBV6-5	TRBJ1-5	-	-	TGTGCCAGCAGTTACAAGGGGCTGGGGAATCAGCCCCAGCATTTT	CASSYKGLGNQPQHF
TRBV29-1	TRBJ2-4	-	-	TGCAGCGTTGATACGGACATTCAGTACTTC	CSVDTDIQYF
TRBV10-1	TRBJ1-6	-	-	TGCGCCAGCAGTGGAGACACTGATAATTCACCCCTCCACTTT	CASSGDTDNSPLHF
TRBV18	TRBJ2-2	-	TRBD1	TGTGCCAGCTCGTGGGGTTACGGACAGGAGAACACCGGGGAGCTGTTTTTT	CASSWGYGQENTGELFF
TRBV6-6	TRBJ2-2	-	TRBD1	TGTGCCAGCACCCCGGTGAGGGGGCTAGGCACCGGGGAGCTGTTTTTT	CASTPVRGLGTGELFF
TRBV27	TRBJ2-5	-	TRBD2	TGTGCCAGCAGCCCCGGACTAGCGGGGGGGGAGACCCAGTACTTC	CASSPGLAGGETQYF